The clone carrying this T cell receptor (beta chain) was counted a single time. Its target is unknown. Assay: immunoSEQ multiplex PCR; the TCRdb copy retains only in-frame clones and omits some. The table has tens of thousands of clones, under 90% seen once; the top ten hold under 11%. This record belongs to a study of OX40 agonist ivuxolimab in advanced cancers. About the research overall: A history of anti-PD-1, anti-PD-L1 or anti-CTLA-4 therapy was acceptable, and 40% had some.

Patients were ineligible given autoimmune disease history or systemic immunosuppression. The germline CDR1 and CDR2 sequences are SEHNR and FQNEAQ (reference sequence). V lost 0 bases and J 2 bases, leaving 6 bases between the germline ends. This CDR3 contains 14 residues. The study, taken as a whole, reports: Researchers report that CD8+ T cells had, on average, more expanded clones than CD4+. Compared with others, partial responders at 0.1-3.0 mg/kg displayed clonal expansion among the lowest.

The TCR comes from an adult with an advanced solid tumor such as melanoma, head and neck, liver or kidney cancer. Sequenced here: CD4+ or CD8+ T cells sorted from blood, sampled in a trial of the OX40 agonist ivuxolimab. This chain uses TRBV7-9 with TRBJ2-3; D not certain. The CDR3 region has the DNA TGTGCCAGCAGCTTAGCGATTCTCACAGATACGCAGTATTTT. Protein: CASSLAILTDTQYF.